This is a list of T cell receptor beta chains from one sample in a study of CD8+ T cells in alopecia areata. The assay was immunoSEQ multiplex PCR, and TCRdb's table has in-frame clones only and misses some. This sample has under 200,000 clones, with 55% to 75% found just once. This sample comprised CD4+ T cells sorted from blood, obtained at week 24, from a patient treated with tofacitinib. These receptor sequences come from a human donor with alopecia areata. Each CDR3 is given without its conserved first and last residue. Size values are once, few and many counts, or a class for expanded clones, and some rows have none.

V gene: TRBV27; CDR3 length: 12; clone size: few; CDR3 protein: ASRRGTVPYEQY
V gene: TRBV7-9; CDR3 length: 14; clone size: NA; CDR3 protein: ASSADRGNSNQPQH
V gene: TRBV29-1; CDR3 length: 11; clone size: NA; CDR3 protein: SVDDRGQETQY
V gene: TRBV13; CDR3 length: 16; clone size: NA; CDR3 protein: ASSLVGYRANEDYGYT
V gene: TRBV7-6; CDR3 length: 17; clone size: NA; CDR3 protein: ASSLGWSSGGQITGELF
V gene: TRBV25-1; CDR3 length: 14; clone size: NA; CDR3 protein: ASSERAGTGNTEAF
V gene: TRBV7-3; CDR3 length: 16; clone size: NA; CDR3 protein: ASSLSPTGSSGANVLT
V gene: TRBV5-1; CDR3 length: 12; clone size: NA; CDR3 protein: ASSLRSSGTEAF
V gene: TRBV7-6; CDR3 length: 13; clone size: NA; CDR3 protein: ASSLGPWGTDTQY
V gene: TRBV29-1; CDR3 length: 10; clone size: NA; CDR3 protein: SAGQGNTEAF
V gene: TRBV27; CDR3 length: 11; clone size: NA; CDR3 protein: ASNSGGNTEAF
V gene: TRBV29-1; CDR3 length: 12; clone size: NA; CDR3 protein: SVGLAGGQETQY
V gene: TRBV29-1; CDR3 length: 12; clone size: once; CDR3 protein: SVGPSGGSYEQY
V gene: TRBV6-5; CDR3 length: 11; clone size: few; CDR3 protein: ASSSRGNTEAF
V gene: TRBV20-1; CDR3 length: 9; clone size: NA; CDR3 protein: SASSPPEQY
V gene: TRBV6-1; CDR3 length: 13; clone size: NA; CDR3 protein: ASSDAGTPRNIQY
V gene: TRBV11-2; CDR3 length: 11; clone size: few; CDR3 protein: ASSYVVPYEQY